The T cell receptor (beta chain) described here comes from a study of blood T cell repertoires in COVID-19. Study as a whole: COVID-19 samples, acute and convalescent, were from the United States, Italy and Spain. T cells, B-cell-depleted T cells, or PBMCs provided the cDNA or gDNA that served as material.

The CDR3 totals 16 residues. The germline CDR1 and CDR2 sequences are MGHRA and YSYEKL. Trimming removed 4 bases from V and 1 base from J; junction bases left unmatched: 9. Authors' analysis steps: Nucleated cell counts were estimated from reference gene primer amplification. TCRdb keeps only in-frame clones here, not all; method: immunoSEQ multiplex PCR. The DNA gave D and trimming, while V, J and clone size come from that table. The sample lists fewer than 300,000 clones, around 82% occurring once. The gene calls are TRBV4-1 and TRBJ1-1; 7 bases map to TRBD1. The TCR was taken from a woman between 50 and 59 years old who had recovered from COVID-19. Sequenced material: peripheral blood. CDR3 sequence: CASSPVGRGQNTEAFF. CDR3 DNA sequence: TGCGCCAGCAGCCCCGTCGGTAGGGGGCAGAACACTGAAGCTTTCTTT.